This entry is about one TCR beta chain. Its antigen is currently unknown. The sample is drawn from a study of OX40 agonist ivuxolimab in advanced cancers. Findings of the study overall: The investigators did not determine what antigen specificity the expanded peripheral T cells had.

The V gene's germline CDR1 is GTSNPN and CDR2 SVGIG (reference sequence). Trimming stripped 4 bases from V and 4 bases from J, with 10 bases between. The CDR3 runs 12 residues. Clones were read by immunoSEQ multiplex PCR, and TCRdb kept only the in-frame ones, dropping some. Among around 80,000 clones, about nine tenths were seen once, and the ten largest hold roughly 0.2%. Material: CD4+ or CD8+ T cells sorted from blood, obtained in a trial of the OX40 agonist ivuxolimab. The rearrangement uses TRBV30 and TRBJ1-1, with D hard to call. The clonotype was recovered from an adult with an advanced solid tumor such as melanoma, head and neck, liver or kidney cancer. The CDR3 coding sequence is TGTGCCTGGAAGGTACCGGGCACTGAAGCTTTCTTT. This encodes CAWKVPGTEAFF.